Listed here are 8 T cell receptor beta chains from one sample, sequenced in a study of CXCR3-negative and CXCR3-positive naive CD8 T cells. TRB cDNA was prepared as libraries by UMI-labeled 5' RACE. Reanalyzing the 5' RACE reads, TCRdb keeps one entry per CDR3 protein, without DNA. This table holds 150,000 or so distinct CDR3 sequences. No antigen has been assigned to these receptors. General study findings and limits: For CXCR3-positive naive cells, TRB CDR3s were more hydrophobic than those of CXCR3-negative naive cells.

Source material: naive CXCR3+ CD8+ T cells from blood. The subset is: CD45RO-CCR7+CD27+CD95- naive CD8+ T cells expressing CXCR3 (TNR3+). These receptors came from a human donor in good health. Some clones in this sample may be carry-over from other donors' samples.

The chain couples TRBV6-2 or TRBV6-3 to TRBJ2-1; the D gene TCRdb calls, TRBD2, cannot be checked with no DNA. CDR1 is MNHEY and CDR2 is SVGEGT in the germline V gene. This CDR3 contains 16 residues. The CDR3 is CASSYSRLAAGHEQFF.

This chain connects TRBV11-1 to TRBJ2-5; lacking DNA, the TRBD1 call made by TCRdb goes unchecked. This CDR3 has 14 amino acids. The germline V gene encodes CDR1 SGHAT and CDR2 FQDESV (reference sequence). The CDR3 sequence: CASSLGTGAETQYF. The whole variable domain, filled in from reference TRBV11-1 and TRBJ2-5, reads EAEVAQSPRYKITEKSQAVAFWCDPISGHATLYWYRQILGQGPELLVQFQDESVVDDSQLPKDRFSAERLKGVDSTLKIQPAELGDSAMYLCASSLGTGAETQYFGPGTRLLVL.

The chain uses TRBV28 and TRBJ2-5; the D call of TRBD1 rests on TCRdb alone, since no DNA is present to check it. The CDR3 contains 16 residues. Germline CDR1 MDHEN, CDR2 SYDVKM. The CDR3 reads CASSPGTGSDSWTQYF. Complete variable domain (other parts from reference TRBV28 and TRBJ2-5): DVKVTQSSRYLVKRTGEKVFLECVQDMDHENMFWYRQDPGLGLRLIYFSYDVKMKEKGDIPEGYSVSREKKERFSLILESASTNQTSMYLCASSPGTGSDSWTQYFGPGTRLLVL.

CDR3 in amino acids: CASSLAAVPDEQFF. The V gene is TRBV7-9, the J gene TRBJ2-1; as DNA is missing, the TRBD1 call by TCRdb cannot be tested. The CDR3 has 14 residues. Germline CDR1 is SEHNR and CDR2 is FQNEAQ (reference sequence).

The V and J genes are TRBV10-3 and TRBJ2-2. The CDR3 runs to 15 residues. The germline gives CDR1 ENHRY, CDR2 SYGVKD. The CDR3 spells CAISESDRDTGELFF.

The chain carries TRBV7-6 and TRBJ1-3. Germline-derived CDR1 and CDR2 are SGHVS and FNYEAQ. The CDR3 has 17 residues. CDR3 loop: CASSIDLGQGSGNTIYF.

This rearrangement joins TRBV28 to TRBJ2-1. The CDR3 contains 15 residues. The germline gives CDR1 MDHEN, CDR2 SYDVKM. The CDR3: CASRSTGSSYNEQLF.

This rearrangement joins TRBV11-3 to TRBJ2-1; TCRdb names TRBD2, which stays unverified in the absence of DNA. This CDR3 spans 14 amino acids. CDR1 and CDR2 (germline): SGHNT, YENEEA. Here the CDR3 reads CASSLDPNSGEQFF. Full variable domain (rest looked up from reference TRBV11-3 and TRBJ2-1): EAGVVQSPRYKIIEKKQPVAFWCNPISGHNTLYWYLQNLGQGPELLIRYENEEAVDDSQLPKDRFSAERLKGVDSTLKIQPAELGDSAVYLCASSLDPNSGEQFFGPGTRLTVL.